This T cell receptor beta chain was captured by sequencing in a study of identical twins. Study-wide findings and caveats: The study found excess low generation probability among twin-shared out-of-frame alpha sequences.

Unique molecular identifiers were present on the cDNA, and a universal primer site came from template switching. TCRdb passed the 5' RACE reads through MiXCR, listing each CDR3 protein once. The sample holds about 530,000 distinct CDR3 sequences, approximately 14% seen once. With 6 bases clipped from V and 0 bases from J, the junction kept 6 bases outside the gene matches. Per germline, CDR1 MNHNS and CDR2 SASEGT. This CDR3 has 17 residues. Points on this clonotype: No antigen is known for it.

These records were also assigned to another study, of yellow fever vaccine responses in identical twins.

The chain couples TRBV6-1 to TRBJ2-1, with TRBD2 identical over 12 bases. The clonotype originates from a woman aged 18-30 years in good health. The sample was CD4+ T cells sorted from blood. The CDR3 nucleotides read TGTGCCAGCAGACAGACTAGCGGGAGAGTCTCCTACAATGAGCAGTTCTTC. Its translation: CASRQTSGRVSYNEQFF.